This T cell receptor (beta chain) was recorded in a study of T-cell memory formation after mild COVID-19. TCRdb re-analysed the 5' RACE reads in MiXCR, keeping a single row per CDR3 protein. The sample includes under 300,000 distinct CDR3 sequences, roughly 9.4% of them seen just once. This clonotype turned up a few times. At one end, the junction sequence differs from germline, possibly due to a read error. The TCR sequence derives from a man younger than 35 who had mild COVID-19 (a few samples of this study predate the infection). Cell type and time point are not known. Material: PBMCs or a T cell subset sorted from them (not recorded which).

The chain's CDR3 is CASSPSDGTDTQYF. In DNA, the CDR3 is TGCGCCAGCAGCCCGTCGGACGGCACGGATACGCAGTATTTT. This sequence joins TRBV5-1 and TRBJ2-3; D not certain. From germline, CDR1 is SGHRS and CDR2 YFSETQ. There are 14 residues in the CDR3.